The present T cell receptor (beta chain) was sequenced within a study of control samples from healthy donors and cancer patients. TCRdb's table, derived via immunoSEQ multiplex PCR, lists solely in-frame clones and lacks some. The sample shows roughly 90,000 clones, approximately 95% of them seen only once. This CDR3 has 17 residues. The V end was cut by 4 bases, the J end by 4 bases, with 18 bases between. The specimen was blood. The clonotype originates from a woman aged 25 to 39 in good health. V and J are TRBV5-3 and TRBJ1-6; D gene uncertain. Being an ORF, TRBV5-3 has a function that is uncertain. CDR3: CARSDTLPDIYNSPLHF. CDR3 sequence (DNA): TGTGCCAGAAGCGACACCTTACCAGACATATATAATTCACCCCTCCACTTT.